The 8 T cell receptor beta chains listed next were all sequenced from one sample in a study of cytomegalovirus exposure and HLA in healthy donors. Both 60 Vbeta primers and 13 Jbeta primers went into the PCR. Sequencing used immunoSEQ multiplex PCR; TCRdb keeps in-frame clones, though not all of them. This sample has 120,000 or so clones, with around 72% found just once. What was sequenced was PBMCs. The receptors stem from a man aged 25 to 40 in good health and CMV-seronegative.

This clone was seen more than once but under ten times. The chain couples TRBV11-1 to TRBJ2-2; 8 bases map to TRBD2. The CDR3 is made up of 16 amino acids. Germline V gives CDR1 SGHAT, CDR2 FQDESV (reference sequence). V shed 5 bases, J shed 0 bases, and the junction held 5 bases outside the gene matches. CDR3: CASSAQAGANTGELFF. As DNA, the CDR3 is TGTGCCAGCAGCGCACAAGCGGGGGCGAACACCGGGGAGCTGTTTTTT.

The rearrangement links TRBV6-6 to TRBJ1-4, with D possibly TRBD1 on 5 matching bases. V was shortened by 4 bases and J by 6 bases, with 15 bases between the two germline ends. CDR3 length: 15 residues. Per the germline V gene, CDR1 is MNHNY and CDR2 is SVGAGI (reference sequence). The CDR3 DNA reads as TGTGCCAGCAGTTGGGGCGGGGGGAGTGATGAAAAACTGTTTTTT. Translating it yields CASSWGGGSDEKLFF.

The CDR3 region has the DNA TGTGCCTGGAGTGCCGCACTTACTAGTCTAGAGGAGACCCAGTACTTC. Its protein is CAWSAALTSLEETQYF. The chain employs TRBV30 and TRBJ2-5, with D perhaps TRBD2 (5 bases). Germline loops: CDR1 GTSNPN, CDR2 SVGIG (reference sequence). V dropped 1 base and J dropped 5 bases, with 20 bases sitting between them. This CDR3 is built from 16 residues.

The chain links TRBV7-2 to TRBJ2-5; D is unresolved. This CDR3 comprises 13 residues. Trimming took off 5 bases at V and 5 bases at J, with 12 bases between the two ends. The germline gives CDR1 SGHTA, CDR2 FQGNSA. CDR3 DNA: TGTGCCAGCAGCCCAGCGACTCAGGAGACCCAGTACTTC. It yields the protein CASSPATQETQYF.

This clone showed up just once. The gene calls are TRBV7-3 and TRBJ1-1; D possibly corresponds to TRBD1 (5 bases). Germline CDR1 and CDR2: SGHTA and FQGTGA. Trimming took 6 bases from V and 4 from J, leaving 15 bases between them. The CDR3 extends over 14 amino acids. DNA of the CDR3: TGTGCCAGCAGTCCCACGCAGGGTGCCACTGAAGCTTTCTTT. The encoded protein is CASSPTQGATEAFF.

V usage is TRBV4-3 and J usage is TRBJ2-5; TRBD2 matches 9 bases. CDR1 and CDR2 from the germline V gene are LGHNA and YSLEER. V lost 3 bases and J lost 3; bases outside the gene matches: 8. The CDR3 length is 16 residues. The chain's CDR3 is CASSHNLAGAEETQYF. For the CDR3, the DNA is TGCGCCAGCAGCCACAATTTAGCGGGGGCCGAAGAGACCCAGTACTTC.

The J gene is TRBJ2-7, the V gene TRBV10-3; a possible D gene is TRBD1 (5 bases). Trimming stripped 3 bases from V and 0 bases from J, with 12 bases between. CDR3 length: 15 residues. Germline values: CDR1 ENHRY, CDR2 SYGVKD. The CDR3 sequence is CAISDRARSSYEQYF. CDR3 bases: TGTGCCATCAGTGACAGGGCTCGTAGCTCCTACGAGCAGTACTTC.

The genes are TRBV7-8 and TRBJ1-2, with 8 positions matching TRBD1. From germline, CDR1 is SGHVS and CDR2 FQNEAQ. Losses at the gene ends were 5 bases for V and 8 bases for J; bases not matched to a gene: 13. CDR3 length: 15 residues. The CDR3 nucleotides read TGTGCCAGCAGCCTAACTACCGGGACAGGAGCGGGCTACACCTTC. It encodes CASSLTTGTGAGYTF.